This T cell receptor (beta chain) was recorded in a study of human T cells and chemical hapten exposure. Time point noted: patch test 3, about 24 weeks after DPC sensitization. The treatment: therapeutic diphenylcyclopropenone sensitization with weekly scalp DPC. Every donor had alopecia and was 18 to 70 years old; all were suitable for DPC. Germline V gene lookup returns CDR1 MNHEY and CDR2 SMNVEV (reference sequence). Trimming pared 2 bases from V and 3 bases from J, leaving 10 bases between. CDR3 length equals 14 residues. Overall study results and limits: Versus controls, significantly more large CDR3 similarity clusters arose from expanded TCRs.

TCRdb passed the RACE reads through MiXCR, listing each CDR3 protein once. The repertoire includes 130,000 or so distinct CDR3 sequences, around 11% of them detected once, and about 2.4% sits in the top ten. This clonotype was observed at least ten times. Its matching antigen is unknown. The genes are TRBV27 and TRBJ1-2, with TRBD1 as a possible D gene (6 bases). Sequenced material: whole blood, taken in connection with sensitization to the hapten diphenylcyclopropenone (DPC). The TCR originated in a woman aged 50 to 60 with alopecia areata. Some clones in this sample may be carry-over from other donors' samples. CDR3 nucleotides: TGTGCCAGCAGTTTAGGGGGCGGATACTATGGCTACACCTTC. Translation: CASSLGGGYYGYTF.